The 22 T cell receptor beta chains below were found in one sample sequenced in a study of identical twins (TCRdb year 2016). The library relied on 5' RACE. These reads were obtained on an Illumina HiSeq 2000. TCRdb reran the public reads through fastp at Q25 and MiXCR, keeping productive beta chains. Records with the same CDR3 protein are collapsed into one entry carrying the most frequent genes and DNA. The sample contains hundreds of thousands of distinct CDR3 sequences, 15% to 20% of them found a single time. The top ten clones comprise 13% of the sample. These data are also associated with another study on T cells expressing NK-cell markers.

Material: PBMCs. Receptor source: a woman younger than 30 in good health.

The CDR3 loop reads CASSQSGAEQYF. CDR3 nucleotide sequence: TGTGCCAGCAGCCAAAGCGGGGCCGAGCAGTACTTC. The V call is TRBV7-9, the J call TRBJ2-7, with TRBD2 identical over 7 bases. This CDR3 has 12 amino acids. After removal of 5 bases from V and 6 bases from J, the junction contained 4 bases not matched to a gene. The V gene's germline CDR1 is SEHNR and CDR2 FQNEAQ (reference sequence).

This clonotype was detected a few times. The chain joins TRBV7-6 to TRBJ1-6; 7 bases fit TRBD1. After removal of 5 bases from V and 5 bases from J, the junction contained 6 bases not matched to a gene. Germline CDR1 SGHVS, CDR2 FNYEAQ. The CDR3 is 15 residues long. The CDR3, as DNA: TGTGCCAGCAGCAACCGGGACAGCCATAATTCACCCCTCCACTTT. As protein: CASSNRDSHNSPLHF. Full variable domain (missing parts from reference TRBV7-6 and TRBJ1-6): GAGVSQSPRYKVTKRGQDVALRCDPISGHVSLYWYRQALGQGPEFLTYFNYEAQQDKSGLPNDRFSAERPEGSISTLTIQRTEQRDSAMYRCASSNRDSHNSPLHFGNGTRLTVT.

The chain is built from TRBV11-1 and TRBJ1-1; tentative D call: TRBD1 (6 bases). The CDR3 totals 17 residues. V was shortened by 2 bases and J by 4 bases, with 20 bases between the two germline ends. The germline V gene has CDR1 SGHAT and CDR2 FQDESV (reference sequence). CDR3 region: CASSLFAGESRFTEAFF. Written as DNA, the CDR3 is TGTGCCAGCAGCTTATTTGCAGGGGAGAGTCGGTTCACTGAAGCTTTCTTT.

The table lists this clonotype with many counts. V and J are TRBV12-3 or TRBV12-4 and TRBJ2-2, with D unresolved. CDR3 length equals 14 residues. Trimming removed 6 bases at V and 1 base at J, with 9 bases between. This CDR3 reads CASRRPRNTGELFF. CDR3 sequence (DNA): TGTGCCAGCAGGCGCCCGCGGAACACCGGGGAGCTGTTTTTT.

In its sample, this clonotype was seen many times. This rearrangement joins TRBV7-9 to TRBJ1-1; D not certain. V was clipped by 5 bases and J by 3 bases, with 13 bases between them. The V gene's germline CDR1 is SEHNR and CDR2 FQNEAQ (reference sequence). The length of the CDR3 is 14 residues. The CDR3 nucleotides are TGTGCCAGCAGCCCCCTGGCAGGCTACACTGAAGCTTTCTTT. Protein product: CASSPLAGYTEAFF. The complete variable domain, with remaining parts taken from reference TRBV7-9 and TRBJ1-1, reads DTGVSQNPRHKITKRGQNVTFRCDPISEHNRLYWYRQTLGQGPEFLTYFQNEAQLEKSRLLSDRFSAERPKGSFSTLEIQRTEQGDSAMYLCASSPLAGYTEAFFGQGTRLTVV.

In its sample, this clonotype was seen a few times. This rearrangement joins TRBV6-1 to TRBJ2-1; 7 bases are shared with TRBD2. The CDR3 spans 15 residues. The V segment lost 3 bases and the J segment 2 bases; nucleotides outside the gene matches: 4. Germline CDR1 is MNHNS and CDR2 is SASEGT. The CDR3 DNA reads as TGTGCCAGCAGTGAGGGGACTATCCCCTACAATGAGCAGTTCTTC. Translated: CASSEGTIPYNEQFF.

The rearrangement links TRBV7-2 to TRBJ2-3; 9 bases are a match to TRBD1. Germline V gene lookup returns CDR1 SGHTA and CDR2 FQGNSA. The CDR3 is 16 amino acids. J lost 2 bases, V lost 5 bases, and 8 bases had no gene match. DNA for the CDR3: TGTGCCAGCAGCCTGGGGGGACAGGGATCCACAGATACGCAGTATTTT. Its translation: CASSLGGQGSTDTQYF.

This chain connects TRBV5-1 to TRBJ2-5, with TRBD1 matching over 8 bases. The CDR3 length is 14 residues. V lost 4 bases and J lost 0; bases outside the gene matches: 2. Germline lookup yields CDR1 SGHRS and CDR2 YFSETQ. CDR3 in DNA: TGCGCCAGCAGCAGGACAGGGTACCAAGAGACCCAGTACTTC. Residues: CASSRTGYQETQYF.

This chain uses TRBV5-1 with TRBJ2-4; TRBD1 agrees at 9 bases. V was clipped by 0 bases and J by 6 bases; unmatched bases: 4. The V gene's germline CDR1 is SGHRS and CDR2 YFSETQ. The CDR3 extends over 15 amino acids. For the CDR3, the DNA is TGCGCCAGCAGCTTGGCGGACAGGGGTGGAAACATTCAGTACTTC. It codes for CASSLADRGGNIQYF.

This clonotype has at least ten counts. The rearrangement links TRBV9 to TRBJ2-3; perhaps TRBD2 as D (6 bases). The germline V gene has CDR1 SGDLS and CDR2 YYNGEE. V was trimmed by 0 bases and J by 3 bases, leaving 11 bases between them. The CDR3 length is 15 residues. The CDR3 DNA reads as TGTGCCAGCAGCGTAGACGGGAGAGGGACAGATACGCAGTATTTT. Residues: CASSVDGRGTDTQYF.

The V and J genes are TRBV19 and TRBJ2-3, with 8 bases aligning to TRBD1. CDR1 LNHDA and CDR2 SQIVND come from the germline V gene (reference sequence). The J segment lost 6 bases and the V segment lost 3 bases, leaving 5 bases of the junction unmatched. The CDR3 has 14 amino acids. As DNA, the CDR3 is TGTGCCAGTAGTATCTGGACAGGGAGGGATACGCAGTATTTT. It codes for CASSIWTGRDTQYF.

The chain carries TRBV7-9 and TRBJ2-5, with 7 bases identical to TRBD1. From germline, CDR1 is SEHNR and CDR2 FQNEAQ (reference sequence). Germline trimming cut 6 bases from V and 8 bases from J; bases unmatched to any gene: 9. The CDR3 is made up of 13 amino acids. The CDR3: CASSLDRFGTQYF. For the CDR3, the DNA is TGTGCCAGCAGTCTGGACAGGTTCGGTACCCAGTACTTC.

The genes are TRBV12-3 or TRBV12-4 and TRBJ2-1; TRBD2 agrees at 7 bases. The CDR3 runs to 14 residues. V dropped 8 bases and J dropped 0; count of bases not matched to a gene: 4. The CDR3 here is CASRGSDSYNEQFF. For the CDR3, the DNA is TGTGCCAGCCGCGGGAGTGACTCCTACAATGAGCAGTTCTTC.

In this sample, this clonotype turned up a few times. The J gene is TRBJ2-5, the V gene TRBV7-3, with TRBD2 identical over 10 bases. The J segment lost 5 bases and the V segment lost 1 base, leaving 13 bases of the junction unmatched. Germline loops: CDR1 SGHTA, CDR2 FQGTGA. The CDR3 covers 18 residues. The CDR3 spells CASSLSGLAGARRETQYF. The CDR3, as DNA: TGTGCCAGCAGCTTAAGTGGCCTAGCGGGGGCCAGGAGGGAGACCCAGTACTTC.

The chain couples TRBV12-3 or TRBV12-4 to TRBJ1-2; D may be TRBD1 (6 bases). V lost 4 bases to trimming and J lost 4 bases, with 13 bases between them. The CDR3 runs to 14 residues. DNA of the CDR3: TGTGCCAGCAGTTCTCAGACAGGCCCCTATGGCTACACCTTC. This translates into CASSSQTGPYGYTF.

The chain carries TRBV6-5 and TRBJ2-3, with D perhaps TRBD2 (6 bases). This CDR3 is built from 12 residues. V was pared by 6 bases and J by 5 bases, with 9 bases between. Germline lookup yields CDR1 MNHEY and CDR2 SVGAGI. The CDR3 DNA follows: TGTGCCAGCAGGTCTAGCGTAGATACGCAGTATTTT. It is translated as CASRSSVDTQYF.

V and J are TRBV3-1 and TRBJ2-2, with 8 bases identical to TRBD2. The CDR3 totals 17 residues. V was clipped by 4 bases and J by 8 bases; unmatched bases: 15. Germline CDR1 and CDR2: LGHDT and YNNKEL (reference sequence). The CDR3 loop is CASSRFPAGGTEGELFF. The CDR3 DNA reads as TGTGCCAGCAGCCGCTTCCCTGCGGGGGGCACCGAAGGGGAGCTGTTTTTT.

The chain is built from TRBV5-1 and TRBJ2-5; D assignment may be TRBD1 or TRBD2 (7 bases each). The CDR3 is 16 residues long. Germline V gene sequence: CDR1 SGHRS, CDR2 YFSETQ. V was cut by 0 bases and J by 2 bases, with 14 bases left in between. Here the CDR3 DNA reads TGCGCCAGCAGCTTGGCCAGACAGGGAGGGCAAGAGACCCAGTACTTC. Amino acid sequence: CASSLARQGGQETQYF.

This rearrangement joins TRBV9 to TRBJ2-2, with 7 positions matching TRBD2. The CDR3 loop spans 16 amino acids. From germline, CDR1 is SGDLS and CDR2 YYNGEE. V trimming: 3 bases; J trimming: 1 base; junction bases outside the gene matches: 6. In DNA, the CDR3 is TGTGCCAGCAGCGAAAGGGAGCGGGAGAACACCGGGGAGCTGTTTTTT. Translating gives CASSERERENTGELFF.

The chain couples TRBV10-3 to TRBJ2-3; no definite D call. In germline, CDR1 is ENHRY, CDR2 SYGVKD. This CDR3 comprises 14 residues. Trimming took off 2 bases at V and 0 bases at J, with 6 bases between the two ends. The CDR3 is CAISELQSTDTQYF. DNA of the CDR3: TGTGCCATCAGTGAGCTGCAGAGCACAGATACGCAGTATTTT.

This clonotype has a handful of counts. The chain links TRBV6-5 to TRBJ2-1; D is possibly TRBD1 (5 bases). This CDR3 spans 17 amino acids. V gave up 0 bases and J gave up 2 bases, with 14 bases separating them. Germline lookup yields CDR1 MNHEY and CDR2 SVGAGI. The CDR3 DNA is TGTGCCAGCAGTTACTCGAGAAAAGGGGTAACCTACAATGAGCAGTTCTTC. Translation: CASSYSRKGVTYNEQFF.

This rearrangement joins TRBV2 to TRBJ1-1; no clear D. V was shortened by 7 bases and J by 11 bases, with 11 bases between the two germline ends. The germline CDR1 and CDR2 sequences are SNHLY and FYNNEI. The CDR3 spans 10 residues. The CDR3 loop reads CASMGSGAFF. DNA of the CDR3: TGTGCCAGCATGGGGTCCGGGGCTTTCTTT.